This entry concerns a single TCR beta chain. This clone was seen once. This receptor's antigen is unknown. No quality values exist for individual bases; no much larger clone is one base distant. The cohort consisted of more than 650 healthy bone marrow donors. At the time of sampling, every cohort member was nominally healthy, though immune exposures that went unrecorded were likely present. The donor tested CMV seronegative and was one of the 352 seronegative cohort members. Each donor provided a peripheral blood sample, and peripheral blood mononuclear cells were used for TCR beta sequencing. Genomic DNA was extracted from the blood cell samples with the Qiagen DNeasy Blood Extraction Kit. This sample was included in a study of cytomegalovirus exposure and HLA in healthy donors (TCRdb year 2017). Study-wide context: An earlier analysis of some 600 of the donors reported 276 Gb of sequence data and 117 million unique TCR beta sequences obtained from about 179 million T cells. Around 330 gigabases of sequencing data and around 88 million unique TCR sequences made up an early release that covered approximately 620 HLA-typed donors. Of the roughly 400 genotyped donors, approximately 83% fell in the genetic ancestry cluster associated with self-reported Caucasian donors. The study aimed to test whether cataloging public T cell receptors could reveal signatures of past pathogen exposure. Using immunosequencing, the study profiled T cell repertoires from 666 subjects and related those repertoires to cytomegalovirus serostatus. Besides the first cohort of approximately 710 subjects, a separate validation cohort made up of over a hundred different subjects was used. The study combined high-throughput TCR immunosequencing, statistical association of individual TCRs with disease status, and machine learning to predict cytomegalovirus infection status. A later analysis re-examined previously published TCR beta repertoires from about 670 donors and added high-resolution HLA genotyping to investigate patterns of TCR occurrence. In the later analysis, no new phenotypic data were used to find candidate immune exposures; instead, reliance was placed on TCR beta sequences and their occurrence across donors. An earlier analysis of roughly 600 of the donors used high-throughput TCR beta sequencing to judge whether each TCR beta V gene segment behaved as functional or pseudogenic. Donor age, sex, ethnicity and CMV serostatus were compiled together with the repertoire data. In a later genetic analysis, genome-wide SNP genotypes for about 55% of the roughly 700 donors were used, and that subset was treated as a discovery cohort. Every discovery cohort repertoire had been produced on one sequencing platform. Both class I and class II loci were covered by HLA typing, at four-digit resolution. Typing coverage differed by locus: A, B, C, DRB1 and DQB1 were typed in about 629-640 donors, DQA1 in 500 to 550, DPA1 in some 570, and DPB1 in 450 to 490. A handful of DR-DQ haplotypes were handled as single units for association and clustering because linkage in the cohort was strong. Across about 380 genotyped donors of the cohort, an average of approximately 200,000 unique TCR beta nucleotide sequences per donor were sequenced, and about a sixth of those sequences were non-productive. Findings and caveats that apply to the study as a whole: Correlated functional status among segregating V segments might be attributable to linkage disequilibrium, but an unknown experimental factor could not be ruled out. The earlier analysis of nearly 600 of the donors excluded roughly 16 rarely observed V segments, including chromosome 9 orphons, because counts were too low. According to a later analysis, TCR association rates differed among HLA loci, with DRB1 alleles showing the most associated TCRs and HLA-C alleles showing the fewest. Because the 87-base-pair reads could not distinguish some IMGT-functional V segments, including TRBV6-2 and TRBV6-3, those segments were excluded. In vitro tests confirmed that a few of the cytomegalovirus-associated TCR beta chains recognize cytomegalovirus antigens. According to a later genetic analysis, donors in an Asian-associated ancestry cluster had fewer N-insertions in productive TCRs than the approximately 700-donor mean. The cohort was sequenced for TCR beta chains only, and without alpha or paired-chain data the features that could be detected were limited. In the study, roughly 160 TCR beta chains were listed as associated with cytomegalovirus. The authors suggested that the approach could potentially be generalized to other disease states and immunological phenotypes. CMV serostatus was the only immune exposure information available for the cohort. The classifier was reported to diagnose cytomegalovirus status with high specificity and sensitivity in both the original and validation cohorts. Because HLA typing was missing for some donors at each locus, association tests included only the typed subset. A group of highly shared sequence variants was considered likely to be a technical artifact of the sequencing pipeline. A later genetic analysis associated a missense DCLRE1C variant with V-gene and J-gene trimming of TCR beta chains, and an independent cohort replicated the association. A further reported finding was that TCR beta sequences accurately predicted the HLA-A and HLA-B alleles for most subjects in the first cohort. In a later analysis, most CMV-associated TCR beta chains were found to appear HLA-restricted, with HLA associations seemingly driven largely by CMV exposure. A later analysis found that HLA-associated TCR beta chains were more clonally expanded and had lower generation probabilities than equally common non-associated chains. Broadly in line with IMGT annotations, most TCR beta V segments showed up in productive rearrangements about 87% or about 30% of the time in an earlier analysis of around 600 of the donors. While some public TCRs were present in many individuals, most TCR sequences turned up only very rarely across donors. A later analysis associated 16,951 TCR beta sequences with specific HLA alleles at a false discovery rate of 0.05. Assigning TCR associations to individual alleles was difficult when HLA alleles, especially DR and DQ, strongly co-occurred. Roughly uniform sequencing depth across donors was assumed in presence/absence analyses, although this assumption may not hold. According to a later analysis, parvovirus B19, influenza, CMV and Epstein-Barr virus appeared linked to several top co-occurrence clusters.

V is pruned by 3 bases and J by 7 bases, leaving 3 bases of the junction without a gene match. Reading from cysteine to phenylalanine, the CDR3 counts 14 amino acids. The DNA shown is the 42-base CDR3, in frame from base 1. CDR1 and CDR2 are drawn from the germline V gene: MDHEN, SYDVKM. Libraries were made using the immunoSEQ multiplex PCR assay. The multiplex PCR relied on a mix of 60 forward primers for TCR Vbeta segments and 13 reverse primers for TCR Jbeta segments. Amplification of the CDR3 region of rearranged TCR beta genes was performed with a multiplex PCR assay on genomic DNA. Amplified TCR beta libraries were sequenced as 87-base-pair reads on the Illumina HiSeq System. The paper's data handling went like this. A later analysis tallied approximately 87 million unique TCR beta chains across the 666 repertoires, and about 12 million of those chains were shared by two or more donors. To remove PCR and sequencing errors, raw reads were error-corrected and collapsed into unique sequences using a nearest-neighbor algorithm that merged closely related sequences. CDR3 sequences were aligned to IMGT reference sequences to assign V, D and J gene segments. For a sequence to be retained, a match of at least six nucleotides to both a V gene segment and a J gene segment was required. Rearrangements were classified as productive when the CDR3 lacked stop codons and remained in frame with V and J, and all other rearrangements were classified as non-productive. CDR3 was defined by IMGT convention, running from the second conserved V-encoded cysteine to the conserved J-encoded phenylalanine. The earlier analysis of about 640 of the donors excluded any sequence lacking an unambiguous match to a single V gene segment. An earlier analysis of 587 of the donors classified V segments as functional when productive rearrangements were above 56.7% and as segregating when the standard deviation between donors was above 5%. A statistical classification framework was built for diagnosing cytomegalovirus status from the catalog of TCR beta chain sequences. V and J gene assignment, in a later analysis, came from comparing TCR nucleotide sequences with IMGT/GENE-DB human TR gene sequences. The TCRdist pipeline was used in a later analysis to assign CDR3 sequences and most-parsimonious VDJ recombination scenarios. In a later analysis, each TCR beta chain was defined by its CDR3 amino acid sequence together with its V-gene family, and reads lacking a unique V-gene family were excluded. A later analysis removed 550 to 700 highly shared, low-generation-probability nucleotide sequences to deal with suspected cross-contamination and a sequencing artifact. In a later analysis, a clonal expansion index was calculated for each public chain from normalized within-repertoire ranks of inferred template counts. Generation probabilities in a later analysis came from a VDJ recombination model fitted to out-of-frame rearrangements, and those results were checked against IGoR. Hypergeometric tests were used in a later analysis to score TCR-TCR, TCR-HLA and TCR-CMV co-occurrence, with a repertoire-size bias correction applied to the TCR pairs. False discovery rates were estimated in a later analysis by permuting HLA or CMV assignments 20 times. In a later analysis, co-occurring TCRs were grouped with DBSCAN, and TCRdist sequence similarity was added when clustering was performed within HLA-allele-positive subsets. Co-occurrence clustering excluded repertoires with fewer than 30,000 or more than 120,000 public chains, plus five with anomalous nucleotide sharing. TCRdb took over this immuneACCESS table, retaining in-frame rearrangements with V and J assigned. Such tables are incomplete; in checked studies, under half of the missing clones stem from an unresolved V gene, and the remainder is unexplained. The D gene and trimming were derived from the DNA, and the V and J assignments and clone size from that table. Within this sample are about 140,000 clones, with about 80% of them counted one time only. The ten largest clonotypes hold roughly 14% of the sample.

Sequences were obtained from PBMCs. The rearranged segments are TRBV28 and TRBJ1-6; 7 bases in between match TRBD1. The receptor was isolated from a woman aged 40 to 50 in good health and CMV-seronegative. The nucleotide sequence reads TGTGCCAGCAGTTTCGACAGGGTAAATTCACCCCTCCACTTT. Translated, it gives CASSFDRVNSPLHF. The variable domain in full, with residues beyond the CDR3 obtained from the reference TRBV28 and TRBJ1-6 genes, is DVKVTQSSRYLVKRTGEKVFLECVQDMDHENMFWYRQDPGLGLRLIYFSYDVKMKEKGDIPEGYSVSREKKERFSLILESASTNQTSMYLCASSFDRVNSPLHFGNGTRLTVT.